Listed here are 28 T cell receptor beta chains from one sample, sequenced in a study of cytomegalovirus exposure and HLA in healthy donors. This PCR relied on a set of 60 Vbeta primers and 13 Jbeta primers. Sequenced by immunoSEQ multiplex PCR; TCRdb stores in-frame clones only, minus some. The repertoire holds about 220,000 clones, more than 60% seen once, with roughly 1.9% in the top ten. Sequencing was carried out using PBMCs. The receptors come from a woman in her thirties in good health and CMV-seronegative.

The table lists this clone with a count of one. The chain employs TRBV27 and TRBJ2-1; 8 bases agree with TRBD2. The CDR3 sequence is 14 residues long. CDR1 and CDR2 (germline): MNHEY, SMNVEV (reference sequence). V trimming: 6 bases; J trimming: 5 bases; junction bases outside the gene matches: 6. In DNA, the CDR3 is TGTGCCAGCAGGGTAGCGGGGACACACAATGAGCAGTTCTTC. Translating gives CASRVAGTHNEQFF.

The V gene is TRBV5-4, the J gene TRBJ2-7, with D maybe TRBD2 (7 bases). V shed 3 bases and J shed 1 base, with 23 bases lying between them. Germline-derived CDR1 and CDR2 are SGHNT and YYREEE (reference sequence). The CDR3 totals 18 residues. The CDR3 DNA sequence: TGTGCCAGCAGCTCATCCGGGACACCGGGAGGCGTATCCTACGAGCAGTACTTC. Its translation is CASSSSGTPGGVSYEQYF.

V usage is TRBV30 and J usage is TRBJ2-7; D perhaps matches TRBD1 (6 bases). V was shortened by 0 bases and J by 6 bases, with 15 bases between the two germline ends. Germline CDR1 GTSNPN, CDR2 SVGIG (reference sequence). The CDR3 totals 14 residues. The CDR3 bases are TGTGCCTGGAGTGTAACGGGTGTAGGGGGCGAGCAGTACTTC. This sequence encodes CAWSVTGVGGEQYF.

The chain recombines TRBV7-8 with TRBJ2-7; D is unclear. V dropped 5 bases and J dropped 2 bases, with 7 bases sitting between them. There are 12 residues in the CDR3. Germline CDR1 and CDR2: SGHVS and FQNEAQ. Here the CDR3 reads CASSTLTYEQYF. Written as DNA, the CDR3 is TGTGCCAGCAGCACCCTAACCTACGAGCAGTACTTC. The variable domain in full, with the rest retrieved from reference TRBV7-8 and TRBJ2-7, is GAGVSQSPRYKVAKRGQDVALRCDPISGHVSLFWYQQALGQGPEFLTYFQNEAQLDKSGLPSDRFFAERPEGSVSTLKIQRTQQEDSAVYLCASSTLTYEQYFGPGTRLTVT.

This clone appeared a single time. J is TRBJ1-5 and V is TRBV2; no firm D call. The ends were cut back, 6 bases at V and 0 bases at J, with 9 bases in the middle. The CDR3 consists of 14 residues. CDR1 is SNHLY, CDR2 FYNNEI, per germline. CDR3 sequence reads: CASREMNSNQPQHF. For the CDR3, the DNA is TGTGCCAGCAGGGAGATGAATAGCAATCAGCCCCAGCATTTT.

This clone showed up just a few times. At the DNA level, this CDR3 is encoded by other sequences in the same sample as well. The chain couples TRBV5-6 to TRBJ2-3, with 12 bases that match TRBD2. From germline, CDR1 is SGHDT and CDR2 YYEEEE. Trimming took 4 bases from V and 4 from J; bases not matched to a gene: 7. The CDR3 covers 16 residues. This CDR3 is CASSPSGGAVSDTQYF. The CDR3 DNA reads TGTGCCAGCAGCCCTAGCGGGGGGGCCGTTTCAGATACGCAGTATTTT.

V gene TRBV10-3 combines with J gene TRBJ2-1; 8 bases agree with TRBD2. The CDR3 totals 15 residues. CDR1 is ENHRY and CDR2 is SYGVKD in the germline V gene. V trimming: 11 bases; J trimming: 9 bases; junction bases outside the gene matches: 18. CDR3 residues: CAAQGPGLGGTEQFF. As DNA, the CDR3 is TGTGCCGCCCAGGGACCGGGACTAGGAGGTACTGAGCAGTTCTTC.

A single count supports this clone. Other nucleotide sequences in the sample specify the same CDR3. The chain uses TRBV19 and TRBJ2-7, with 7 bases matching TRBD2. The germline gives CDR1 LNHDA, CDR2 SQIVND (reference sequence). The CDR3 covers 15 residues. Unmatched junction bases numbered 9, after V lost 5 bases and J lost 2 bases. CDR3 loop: CASSPRASGTYEQYF. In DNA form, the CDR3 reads TGTGCCAGTAGTCCACGCGCTAGCGGTACCTACGAGCAGTACTTC.

This CDR3 reads CASSLELQGHQPQHF. Here the CDR3 DNA reads TGTGCCAGCAGCTTAGAACTCCAGGGGCATCAGCCCCAGCATTTT. The gene calls are TRBV7-2 and TRBJ1-5, with a tentative D call TRBD1 (6 bases). The CDR3 spans 15 residues. The V gene lost 1 base and the J gene lost 5 bases, with 12 bases spanning the gap. The germline CDR1 and CDR2 sequences are SGHTA and FQGNSA. The complete variable domain, with remaining parts taken from reference TRBV7-2 and TRBJ1-5, reads GAGVSQSPSNKVTEKGKDVELRCDPISGHTALYWYRQSLGQGLEFLIYFQGNSAPDKSGLPSDRFSAERTGGSVSTLTIQRTQQEDSAVYLCASSLELQGHQPQHFGDGTRLSIL.

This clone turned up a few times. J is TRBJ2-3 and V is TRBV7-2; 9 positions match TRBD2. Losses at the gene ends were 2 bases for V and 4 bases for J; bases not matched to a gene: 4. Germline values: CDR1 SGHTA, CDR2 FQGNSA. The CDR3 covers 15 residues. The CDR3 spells CASSLSAGGADTQYF. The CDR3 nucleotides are TGTGCCAGCAGCTTATCGGCGGGAGGGGCAGATACGCAGTATTTT.

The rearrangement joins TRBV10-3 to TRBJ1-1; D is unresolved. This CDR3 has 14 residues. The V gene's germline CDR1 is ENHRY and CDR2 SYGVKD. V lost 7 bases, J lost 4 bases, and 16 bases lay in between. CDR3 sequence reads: CAIKRAESGTEAFF. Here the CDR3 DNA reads TGTGCCATCAAAAGGGCTGAGAGCGGCACTGAAGCTTTCTTT.

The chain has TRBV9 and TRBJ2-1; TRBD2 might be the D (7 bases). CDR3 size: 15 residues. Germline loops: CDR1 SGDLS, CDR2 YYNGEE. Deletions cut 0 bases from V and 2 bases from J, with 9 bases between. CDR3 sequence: CASSVGGGPYNEQFF. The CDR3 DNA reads TGTGCCAGCAGCGTAGGGGGGGGCCCCTACAATGAGCAGTTCTTC.

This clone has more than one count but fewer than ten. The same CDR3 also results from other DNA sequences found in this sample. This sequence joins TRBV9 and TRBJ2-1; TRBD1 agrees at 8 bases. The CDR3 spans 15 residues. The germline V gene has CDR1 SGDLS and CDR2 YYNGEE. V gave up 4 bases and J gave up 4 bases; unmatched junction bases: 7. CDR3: CASSPRDRPYNEQFF. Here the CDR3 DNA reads TGTGCCAGCAGCCCTCGGGACAGGCCTTACAATGAGCAGTTCTTC.

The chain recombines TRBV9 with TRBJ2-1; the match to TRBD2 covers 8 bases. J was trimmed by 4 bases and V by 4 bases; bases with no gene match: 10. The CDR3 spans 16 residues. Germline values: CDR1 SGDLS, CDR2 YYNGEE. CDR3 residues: CASSIQAGETYNEQFF. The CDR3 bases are TGTGCCAGCAGCATCCAAGCGGGGGAGACATACAATGAGCAGTTCTTC.

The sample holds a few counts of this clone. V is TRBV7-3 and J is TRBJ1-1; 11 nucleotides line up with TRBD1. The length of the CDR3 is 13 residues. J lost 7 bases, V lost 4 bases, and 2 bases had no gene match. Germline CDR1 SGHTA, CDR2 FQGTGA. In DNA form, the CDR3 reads TGTGCCAGCAGCTCGGACAGGGGGCTTGAAGCTTTCTTT. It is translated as CASSSDRGLEAFF.

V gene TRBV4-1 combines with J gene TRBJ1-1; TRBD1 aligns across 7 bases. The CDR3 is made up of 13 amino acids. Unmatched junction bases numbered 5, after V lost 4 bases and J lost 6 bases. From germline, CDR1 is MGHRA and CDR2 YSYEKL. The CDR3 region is CASSPFRGSEAFF. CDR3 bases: TGCGCCAGCAGCCCCTTCAGGGGGTCTGAAGCTTTCTTT.

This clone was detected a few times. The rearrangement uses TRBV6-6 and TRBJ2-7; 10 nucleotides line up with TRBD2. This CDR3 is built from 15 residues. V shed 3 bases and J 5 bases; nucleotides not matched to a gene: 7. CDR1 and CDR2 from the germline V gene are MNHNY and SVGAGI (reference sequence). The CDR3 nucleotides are TGTGCCAGCAGTTATGCGGGACTAGCGAAAGACGAGCAGTACTTC. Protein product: CASSYAGLAKDEQYF.

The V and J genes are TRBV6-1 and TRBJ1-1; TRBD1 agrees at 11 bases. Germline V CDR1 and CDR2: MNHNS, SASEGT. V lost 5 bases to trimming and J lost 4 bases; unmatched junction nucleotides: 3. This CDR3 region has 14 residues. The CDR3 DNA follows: TGTGCCAGCAGTCTCGGGACAGGGGGCACTGAAGCTTTCTTT. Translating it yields CASSLGTGGTEAFF.

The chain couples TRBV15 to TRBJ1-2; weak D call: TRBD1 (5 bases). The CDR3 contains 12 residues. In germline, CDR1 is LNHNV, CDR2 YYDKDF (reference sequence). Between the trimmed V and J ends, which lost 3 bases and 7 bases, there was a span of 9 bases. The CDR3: CATSSPTGGYTF. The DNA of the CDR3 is TGTGCCACCAGCAGCCCCACAGGTGGCTACACCTTC.

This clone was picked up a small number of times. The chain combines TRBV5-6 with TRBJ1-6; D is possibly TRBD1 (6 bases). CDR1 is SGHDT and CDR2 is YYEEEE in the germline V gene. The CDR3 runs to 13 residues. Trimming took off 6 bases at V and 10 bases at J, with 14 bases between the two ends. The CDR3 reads CASMTNRDSPLHF. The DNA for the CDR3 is TGTGCCAGCATGACCAACAGGGACTCACCCCTCCACTTT. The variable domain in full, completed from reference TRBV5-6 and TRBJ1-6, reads DAGVTQSPTHLIKTRGQQVTLRCSPKSGHDTVSWYQQALGQGPQFIFQYYEEEERQRGNFPDRFSGHQFPNYSSELNVNALLLGDSALYLCASMTNRDSPLHFGNGTRLTVT.

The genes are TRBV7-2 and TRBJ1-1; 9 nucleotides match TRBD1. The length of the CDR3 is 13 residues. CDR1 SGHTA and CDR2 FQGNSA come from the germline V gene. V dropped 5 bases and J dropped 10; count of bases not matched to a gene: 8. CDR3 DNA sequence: TGTGCCAGCAGCAGACCGGGACAGGGAAGAGCTTTCTTT. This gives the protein CASSRPGQGRAFF.

CDR3 DNA: TGTGCCAGCAGCGTAGGCCTCAGGGCTAGCACAGATACGCAGTATTTT. Residues: CASSVGLRASTDTQYF. The rearrangement uses TRBV9 and TRBJ2-3; the D gene is possibly TRBD1 (5 bases). This CDR3 is 16 amino acids long. Germline V gene lookup returns CDR1 SGDLS and CDR2 YYNGEE. Trimming removed 0 bases from V and 0 bases from J, with 11 bases in between.

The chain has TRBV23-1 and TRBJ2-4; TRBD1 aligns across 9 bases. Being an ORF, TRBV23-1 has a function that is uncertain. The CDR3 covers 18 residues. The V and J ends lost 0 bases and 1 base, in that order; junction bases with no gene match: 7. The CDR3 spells CASSQSRTGQGAKNIQYF. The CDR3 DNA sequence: TGCGCCAGCAGTCAATCGCGAACCGGACAGGGGGCCAAAAACATTCAGTACTTC.

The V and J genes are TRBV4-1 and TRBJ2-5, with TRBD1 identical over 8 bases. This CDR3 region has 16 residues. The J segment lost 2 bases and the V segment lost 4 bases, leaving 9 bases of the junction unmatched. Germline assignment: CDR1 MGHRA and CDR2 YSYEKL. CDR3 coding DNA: TGCGCCAGCAGCCTCCGCACAGGGGGTGGTCAAGAGACCCAGTACTTC. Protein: CASSLRTGGGQETQYF.

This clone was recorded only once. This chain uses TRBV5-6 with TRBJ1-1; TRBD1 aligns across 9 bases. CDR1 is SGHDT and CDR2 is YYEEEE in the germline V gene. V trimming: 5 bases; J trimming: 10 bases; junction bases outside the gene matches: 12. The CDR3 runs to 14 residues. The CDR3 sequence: CASSRQGGSVAAFF. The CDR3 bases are TGTGCCAGCAGTCGACAGGGGGGGTCCGTGGCAGCTTTCTTT.

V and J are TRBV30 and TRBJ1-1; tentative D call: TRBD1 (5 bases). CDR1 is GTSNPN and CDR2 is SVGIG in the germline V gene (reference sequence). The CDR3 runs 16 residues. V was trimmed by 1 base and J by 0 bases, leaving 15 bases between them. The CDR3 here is CAWSAPGLLLNTEAFF. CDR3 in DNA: TGTGCCTGGAGTGCACCGGGACTGCTCCTGAACACTGAAGCTTTCTTT.

The CDR3 reads CASSSGSGQTVEQFF. The CDR3 coding sequence is TGCGCCAGCAGCTCCGGTTCGGGACAGACGGTCGAGCAGTTCTTC. The rearrangement joins TRBV4-1 to TRBJ2-1; TRBD1 matches 7 bases. Per the germline V gene, CDR1 is MGHRA and CDR2 is YSYEKL. The CDR3 contains 15 residues. V trimming: 5 bases; J trimming: 10 bases; junction bases outside the gene matches: 14.

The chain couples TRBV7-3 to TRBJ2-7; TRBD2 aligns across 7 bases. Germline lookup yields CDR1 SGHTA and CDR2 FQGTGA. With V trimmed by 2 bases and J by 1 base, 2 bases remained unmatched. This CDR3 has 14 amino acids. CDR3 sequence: CASSLSSGSYEQYF. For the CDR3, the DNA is TGTGCCAGCAGCTTATCTAGCGGTTCCTACGAGCAGTACTTC.